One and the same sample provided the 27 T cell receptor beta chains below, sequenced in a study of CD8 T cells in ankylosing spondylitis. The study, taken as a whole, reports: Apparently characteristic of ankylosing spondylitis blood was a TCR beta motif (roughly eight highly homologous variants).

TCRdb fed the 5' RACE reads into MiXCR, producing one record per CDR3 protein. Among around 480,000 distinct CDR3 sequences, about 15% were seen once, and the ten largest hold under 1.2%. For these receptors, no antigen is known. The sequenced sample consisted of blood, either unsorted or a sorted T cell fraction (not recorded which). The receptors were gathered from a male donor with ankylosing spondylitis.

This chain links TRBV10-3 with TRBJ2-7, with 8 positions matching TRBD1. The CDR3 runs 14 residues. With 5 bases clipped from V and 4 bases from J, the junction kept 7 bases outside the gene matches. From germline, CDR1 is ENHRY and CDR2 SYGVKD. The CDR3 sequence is CAISFRDRSYEQYF. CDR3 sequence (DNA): TGTGCCATCAGTTTTCGGGACAGGTCTTACGAGCAGTACTTC.

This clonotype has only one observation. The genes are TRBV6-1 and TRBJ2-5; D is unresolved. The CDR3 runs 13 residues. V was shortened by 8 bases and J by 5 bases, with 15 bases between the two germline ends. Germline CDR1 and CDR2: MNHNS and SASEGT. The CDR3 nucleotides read TGTGCCAGCGGTAGAGCCGGACCGGAGACCCAGTACTTC. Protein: CASGRAGPETQYF.

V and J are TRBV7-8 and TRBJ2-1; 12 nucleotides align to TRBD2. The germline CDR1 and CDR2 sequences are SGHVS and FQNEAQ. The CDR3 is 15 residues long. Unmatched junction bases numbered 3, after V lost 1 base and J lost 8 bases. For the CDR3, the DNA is TGTGCCAGCAGCTTAGAGCTAGCGGGGGGGTATGAGCAGTTCTTC. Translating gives CASSLELAGGYEQFF.

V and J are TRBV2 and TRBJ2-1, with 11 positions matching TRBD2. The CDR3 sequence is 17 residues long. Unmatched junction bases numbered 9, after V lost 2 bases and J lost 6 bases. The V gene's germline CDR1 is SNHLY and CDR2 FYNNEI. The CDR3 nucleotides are TGTGCCAGCAGTGAATTTTTCGGGACTAGCGGCTCCAATGAGCAGTTCTTC. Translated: CASSEFFGTSGSNEQFF.

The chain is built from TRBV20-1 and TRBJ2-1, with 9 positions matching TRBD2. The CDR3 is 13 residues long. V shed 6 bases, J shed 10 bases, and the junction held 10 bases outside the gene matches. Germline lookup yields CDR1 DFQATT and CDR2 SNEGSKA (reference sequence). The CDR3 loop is CSAISGLAGEQFF. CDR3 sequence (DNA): TGCAGTGCCATTTCAGGGCTAGCGGGAGAGCAGTTCTTC.

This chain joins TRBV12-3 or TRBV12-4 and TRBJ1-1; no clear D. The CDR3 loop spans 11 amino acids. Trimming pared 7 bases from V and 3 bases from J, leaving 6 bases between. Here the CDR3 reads CASTDYTEAFF. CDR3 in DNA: TGTGCCAGCACCGACTACACTGAAGCTTTCTTT.

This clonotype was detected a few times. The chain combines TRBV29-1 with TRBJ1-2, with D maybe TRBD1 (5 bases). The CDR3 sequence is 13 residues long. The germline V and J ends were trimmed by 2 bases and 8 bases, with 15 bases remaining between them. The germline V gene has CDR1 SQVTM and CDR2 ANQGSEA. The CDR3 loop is CSVEFRGERGYTF. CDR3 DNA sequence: TGCAGCGTTGAATTCCGGGGCGAAAGAGGCTACACCTTC. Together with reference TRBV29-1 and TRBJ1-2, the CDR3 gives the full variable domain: SAVISQKPSRDICQRGTSLTIQCQVDSQVTMMFWYRQQPGQSLTLIATANQGSEATYESGFVIDKFPISRPNLTFSTLTVSNMSPEDSSIYLCSVEFRGERGYTFGSGTRLTVV.

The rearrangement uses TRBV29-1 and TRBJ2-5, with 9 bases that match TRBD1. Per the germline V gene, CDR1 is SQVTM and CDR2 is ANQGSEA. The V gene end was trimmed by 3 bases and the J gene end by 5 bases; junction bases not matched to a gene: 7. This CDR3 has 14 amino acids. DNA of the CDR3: TGCAGCGTTGATCGTCGGGGGACAGGGGAGACCCAGTACTTC. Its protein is CSVDRRGTGETQYF.

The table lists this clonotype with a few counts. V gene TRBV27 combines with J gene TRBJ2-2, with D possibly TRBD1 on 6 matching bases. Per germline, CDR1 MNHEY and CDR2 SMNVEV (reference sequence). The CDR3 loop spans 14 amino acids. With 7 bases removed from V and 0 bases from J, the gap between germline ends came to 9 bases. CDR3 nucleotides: TGTGCCAGCACCACAGGGACGAACACCGGGGAGCTGTTTTTT. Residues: CASTTGTNTGELFF.

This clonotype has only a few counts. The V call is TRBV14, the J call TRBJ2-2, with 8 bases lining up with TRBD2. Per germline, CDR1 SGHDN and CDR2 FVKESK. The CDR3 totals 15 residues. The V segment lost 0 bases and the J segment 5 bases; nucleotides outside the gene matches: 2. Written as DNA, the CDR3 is TGTGCCAGCAGCCAAGACCTAGCGGGTACCGGGGAGCTGTTTTTT. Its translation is CASSQDLAGTGELFF.

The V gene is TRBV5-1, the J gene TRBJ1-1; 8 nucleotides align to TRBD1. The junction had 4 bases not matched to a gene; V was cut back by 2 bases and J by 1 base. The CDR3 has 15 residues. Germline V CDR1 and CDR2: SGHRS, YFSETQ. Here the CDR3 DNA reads TGCGCCAGCAGCTTCTTGACAGGGGCGAACACTGAAGCTTTCTTT. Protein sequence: CASSFLTGANTEAFF.

For the CDR3, the DNA is TGTGCCAGCAGCTTATTTTTTGGGGGTCAGTCACCCCTCCACTTT. Its protein is CASSLFFGGQSPLHF. The gene calls are TRBV11-1 and TRBJ1-6, with D possibly TRBD1 on 5 matching bases. The length of the CDR3 is 15 residues. Trimming removed 2 bases at V and 10 bases at J, with 15 bases between. CDR1 is SGHAT and CDR2 is FQDESV in the germline V gene (reference sequence).

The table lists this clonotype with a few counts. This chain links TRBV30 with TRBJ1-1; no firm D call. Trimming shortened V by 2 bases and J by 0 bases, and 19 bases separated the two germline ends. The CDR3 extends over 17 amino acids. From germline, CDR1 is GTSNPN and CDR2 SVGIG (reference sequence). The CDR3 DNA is TGTGCCTGGAGTTCAAGGTTAGTAGGGCCAATGAACACTGAAGCTTTCTTT. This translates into CAWSSRLVGPMNTEAFF.

CDR3 bases: TGTGCCAGCGCGGTCCTAGCGGGGGGCCGGGATACGCAGTATTTT. Protein sequence: CASAVLAGGRDTQYF. The V gene is TRBV19, the J gene TRBJ2-3; 11 bases line up with TRBD2. With 9 bases clipped from V and 6 bases from J, the junction kept 11 bases outside the gene matches. CDR3 length equals 15 residues. CDR1 and CDR2 from the germline V gene are LNHDA and SQIVND (reference sequence).

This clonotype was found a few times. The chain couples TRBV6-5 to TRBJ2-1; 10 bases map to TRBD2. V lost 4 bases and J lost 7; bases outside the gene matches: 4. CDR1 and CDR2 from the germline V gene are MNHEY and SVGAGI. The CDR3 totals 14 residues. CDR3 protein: CASSSSGRGNEQFF. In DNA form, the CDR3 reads TGTGCCAGCAGTTCTAGCGGGAGAGGTAATGAGCAGTTCTTC.

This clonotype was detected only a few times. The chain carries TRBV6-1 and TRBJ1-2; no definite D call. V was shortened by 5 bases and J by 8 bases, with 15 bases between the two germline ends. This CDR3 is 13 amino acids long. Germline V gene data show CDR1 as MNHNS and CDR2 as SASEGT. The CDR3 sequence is CASSITIARGYTF. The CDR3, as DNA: TGTGCCAGCAGTATAACCATTGCACGGGGCTACACCTTC.

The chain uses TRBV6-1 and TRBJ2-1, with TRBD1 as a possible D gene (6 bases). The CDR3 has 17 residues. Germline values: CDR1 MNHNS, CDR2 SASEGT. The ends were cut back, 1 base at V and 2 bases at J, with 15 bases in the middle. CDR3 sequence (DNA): TGTGCCAGCAGTGAAGGACTCAGGGGAACTACCTACAATGAGCAGTTCTTC. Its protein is CASSEGLRGTTYNEQFF.

CDR3 DNA: TGCAGTCCCCAGGGGAACACTGAAGCTTTCTTT. This translates into CSPQGNTEAFF. The rearrangement joins TRBV20-1 to TRBJ1-1; D perhaps matches TRBD1 (5 bases). Trimming pared 8 bases from V and 1 base from J, leaving 8 bases between. Per the germline V gene, CDR1 is DFQATT and CDR2 is SNEGSKA (reference sequence). The CDR3 is made up of 11 amino acids.

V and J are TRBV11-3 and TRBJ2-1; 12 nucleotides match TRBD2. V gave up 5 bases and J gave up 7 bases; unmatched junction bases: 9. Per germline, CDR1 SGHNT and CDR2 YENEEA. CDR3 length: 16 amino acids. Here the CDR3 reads CASSIALAGGSNEQFF. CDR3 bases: TGTGCCAGCAGCATCGCACTAGCGGGAGGTTCTAATGAGCAGTTCTTC.

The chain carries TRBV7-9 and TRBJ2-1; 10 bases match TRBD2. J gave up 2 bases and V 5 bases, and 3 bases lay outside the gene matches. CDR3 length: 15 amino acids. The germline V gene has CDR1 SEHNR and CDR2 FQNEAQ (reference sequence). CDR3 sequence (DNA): TGTGCCAGCAGCCCAGCGGGAGGGCCCTACAATGAGCAGTTCTTC. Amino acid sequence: CASSPAGGPYNEQFF.

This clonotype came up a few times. The CDR3 sequence is CASRPGTGAGNTIYF. The CDR3 DNA follows: TGTGCCAGCAGACCCGGGACAGGGGCCGGAAACACCATATATTTT. The V gene is TRBV27, the J gene TRBJ1-3, with 10 bases that match TRBD1. The CDR3 length is 15 residues. CDR1 is MNHEY and CDR2 is SMNVEV in the germline V gene (reference sequence). V was pared by 6 bases and J by 4 bases, with 6 bases of the junction left unmatched.

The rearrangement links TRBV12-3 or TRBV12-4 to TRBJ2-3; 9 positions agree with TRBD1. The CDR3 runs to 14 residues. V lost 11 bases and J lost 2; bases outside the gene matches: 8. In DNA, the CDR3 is TGTGCCTCCGACCGGACAGGGGCCACAGATACGCAGTATTTT. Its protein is CASDRTGATDTQYF.

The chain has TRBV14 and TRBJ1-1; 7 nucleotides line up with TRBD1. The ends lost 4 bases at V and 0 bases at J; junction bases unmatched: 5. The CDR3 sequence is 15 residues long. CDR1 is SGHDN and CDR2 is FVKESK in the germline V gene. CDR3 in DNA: TGTGCCAGCAGCCCGGACAGGTTAATGAACACTGAAGCTTTCTTT. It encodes CASSPDRLMNTEAFF. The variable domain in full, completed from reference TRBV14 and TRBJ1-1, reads EAGVTQFPSHSVIEKGQTVTLRCDPISGHDNLYWYRRVMGKEIKFLLHFVKESKQDESGMPNNRFLAERTGGTYSTLKVQPAELEDSGVYFCASSPDRLMNTEAFFGQGTRLTVV.

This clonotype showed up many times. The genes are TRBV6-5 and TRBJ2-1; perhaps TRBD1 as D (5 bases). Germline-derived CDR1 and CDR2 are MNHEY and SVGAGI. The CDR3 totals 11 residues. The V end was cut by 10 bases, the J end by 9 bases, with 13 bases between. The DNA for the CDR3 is TGTGCCACCACTTCAGGGTCTGAGCAGTTCTTC. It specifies CATTSGSEQFF.

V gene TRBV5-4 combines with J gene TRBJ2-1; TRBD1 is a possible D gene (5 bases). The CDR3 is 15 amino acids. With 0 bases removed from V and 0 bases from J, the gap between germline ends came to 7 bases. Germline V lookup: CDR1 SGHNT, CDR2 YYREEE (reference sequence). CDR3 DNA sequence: TGTGCCAGCAGCTTGGGGGGCTACTCCTACAATGAGCAGTTCTTC. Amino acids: CASSLGGYSYNEQFF.

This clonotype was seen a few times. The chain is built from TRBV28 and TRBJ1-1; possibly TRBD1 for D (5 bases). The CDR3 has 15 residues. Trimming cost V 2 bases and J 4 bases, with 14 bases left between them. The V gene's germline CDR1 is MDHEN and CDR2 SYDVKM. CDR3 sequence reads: CASSLAPPRVTEAFF. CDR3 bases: TGTGCCAGCAGTTTAGCCCCACCCAGGGTCACTGAAGCTTTCTTT.

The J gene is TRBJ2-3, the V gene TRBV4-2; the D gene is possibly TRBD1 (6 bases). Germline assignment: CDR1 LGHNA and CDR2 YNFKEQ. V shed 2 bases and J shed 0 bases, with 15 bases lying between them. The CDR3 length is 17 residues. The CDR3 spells CASSQTSGTRSTDTQYF. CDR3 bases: TGTGCCAGCAGCCAAACCTCCGGGACACGTAGCACAGATACGCAGTATTTT.